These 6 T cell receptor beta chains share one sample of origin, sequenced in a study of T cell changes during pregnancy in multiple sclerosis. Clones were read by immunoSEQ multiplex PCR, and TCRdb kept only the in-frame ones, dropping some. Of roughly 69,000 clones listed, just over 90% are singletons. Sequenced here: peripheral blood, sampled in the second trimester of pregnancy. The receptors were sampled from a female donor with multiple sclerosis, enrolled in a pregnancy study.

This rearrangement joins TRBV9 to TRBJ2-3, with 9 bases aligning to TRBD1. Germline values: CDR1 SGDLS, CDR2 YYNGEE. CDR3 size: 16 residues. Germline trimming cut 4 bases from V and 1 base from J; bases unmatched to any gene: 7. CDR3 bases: TGTGCCAGCAGCAAACAGGGGGCCGGGGGCACAGATACGCAGTATTTT. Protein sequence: CASSKQGAGGTDTQYF.

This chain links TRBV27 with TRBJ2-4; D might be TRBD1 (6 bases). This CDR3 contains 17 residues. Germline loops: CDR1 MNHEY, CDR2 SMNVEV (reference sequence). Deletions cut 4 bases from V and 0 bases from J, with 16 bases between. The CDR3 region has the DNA TGTGCCAGCAGTTCAATTAACAGGGCCGTAGCCAAAAACATTCAGTACTTC. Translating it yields CASSSINRAVAKNIQYF.

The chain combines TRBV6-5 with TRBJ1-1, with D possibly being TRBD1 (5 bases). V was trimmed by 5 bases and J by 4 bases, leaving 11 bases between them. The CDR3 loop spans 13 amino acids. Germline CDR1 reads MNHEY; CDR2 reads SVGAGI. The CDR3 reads CASSKAGGTEAFF. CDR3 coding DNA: TGTGCCAGCAGTAAGGCGGGGGGCACTGAAGCTTTCTTT.

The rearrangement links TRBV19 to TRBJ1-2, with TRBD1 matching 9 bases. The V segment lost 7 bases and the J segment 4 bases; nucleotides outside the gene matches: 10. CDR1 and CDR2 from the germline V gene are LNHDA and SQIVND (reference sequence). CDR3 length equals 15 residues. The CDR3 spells CASTETTGGGYGYTF. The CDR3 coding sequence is TGTGCCAGTACCGAGACAACAGGGGGCGGCTATGGCTACACCTTC.

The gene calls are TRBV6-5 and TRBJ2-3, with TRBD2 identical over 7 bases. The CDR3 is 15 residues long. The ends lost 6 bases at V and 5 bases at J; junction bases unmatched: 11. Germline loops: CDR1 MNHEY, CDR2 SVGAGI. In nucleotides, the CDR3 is TGTGCCAGCAGCTTAAGCGGGAAGCGAGGAGATACGCAGTATTTT. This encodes CASSLSGKRGDTQYF.

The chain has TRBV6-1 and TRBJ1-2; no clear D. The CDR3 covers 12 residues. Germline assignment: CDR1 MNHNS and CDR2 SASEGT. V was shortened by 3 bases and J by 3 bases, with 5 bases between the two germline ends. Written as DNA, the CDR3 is TGTGCCAGCAGTGATAACTACTATGGCTACACCTTC. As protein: CASSDNYYGYTF.